Following are 20 T cell receptor beta chains from one sample sequenced in a study of T-cell reconstitution after alpha-beta-depleted transplantation in children. It was with unique molecular identifiers that the TCRbeta library was prepared. TCRdb used MiXCR to reprocess the PCR reads, holding one entry per CDR3 protein. The table lists about 580,000 distinct CDR3 sequences, 20% to 25% of them singletons. Sequenced material: PBMCs, mostly from graft donor cells, taken 360 days after TCRalphabeta/CD19-depleted stem cell transplant. The receptors come from a boy younger than two who had a stem cell transplant for acute myeloid leukemia, so the T cells may come from the graft donor.

In its sample, this clonotype was seen many times. This rearrangement joins TRBV20-1 to TRBJ1-2; TRBD1 matches 7 bases. V shed 4 bases, J shed 7 bases, and the junction held 9 bases outside the gene matches. Germline values: CDR1 DFQATT, CDR2 SNEGSKA (reference sequence). The CDR3 totals 13 residues. The CDR3 DNA reads as TGCAGTGCTATGAACAGGGGAGGCTCTGGCTACACCTTC. Amino acids: CSAMNRGGSGYTF.

This clonotype was seen at least ten times. The chain employs TRBV10-3 and TRBJ2-2, with D maybe TRBD2 (6 bases). The CDR3 runs 13 residues. Germline loops: CDR1 ENHRY, CDR2 SYGVKD. Trimming took 8 bases from V and 4 from J, leaving 11 bases between them. The CDR3 is CAIGRTVTGELFF. The CDR3 coding sequence is TGTGCCATCGGGAGGACGGTCACCGGGGAGCTGTTTTTT.

V is TRBV6-5 and J is TRBJ2-3; D tentatively reads TRBD1 or TRBD2 (5 bases each). Germline loops: CDR1 MNHEY, CDR2 SVGAGI. The CDR3 is made up of 16 amino acids. Deletions cut 3 bases from V and 0 bases from J, with 13 bases between. CDR3 in DNA: TGTGCCAGCAGTTATCGGGGCTGGTCTAGCACAGATACGCAGTATTTT. It translates to CASSYRGWSSTDTQYF.

V is TRBV20-1 and J is TRBJ1-1; 7 bases match TRBD1. This CDR3 spans 16 amino acids. V lost 6 bases to trimming and J lost 0 bases; unmatched junction nucleotides: 13. Germline values: CDR1 DFQATT, CDR2 SNEGSKA (reference sequence). This CDR3 reads CSADRVDRPMNTEAFF. The CDR3 DNA is TGCAGTGCCGACAGGGTCGACCGTCCGATGAACACTGAAGCTTTCTTT.

This clonotype was recorded at least ten times. The rearrangement links TRBV6-1 to TRBJ2-5, with 7 positions matching TRBD1. CDR3 length equals 15 residues. Germline trimming cut 6 bases from V and 1 base from J; bases unmatched to any gene: 8. Per the germline V gene, CDR1 is MNHNS and CDR2 is SASEGT. The CDR3 sequence is CASRAGGRSQETQYF. In DNA, the CDR3 is TGTGCCAGCAGGGCAGGGGGTAGAAGCCAAGAGACCCAGTACTTC.

The V gene is TRBV12-3 or TRBV12-4, the J gene TRBJ1-5; 7 bases line up with TRBD1. The CDR3 is made up of 16 amino acids. Trimming removed 5 bases from V and 2 bases from J; junction bases left unmatched: 9. The CDR3 sequence is CASSPDRERGNQPQHF. CDR3 coding DNA: TGTGCCAGCAGTCCCGACAGGGAAAGAGGCAATCAGCCCCAGCATTTT.

The V gene is TRBV20-1, the J gene TRBJ2-2; a possible D gene is TRBD1 (6 bases). Germline V CDR1 and CDR2: DFQATT, SNEGSKA (reference sequence). Trimming cost V 0 bases and J 5 bases, with 16 bases left between them. This CDR3 is built from 16 residues. Here the CDR3 DNA reads TGCAGTGCTAGAGAGGGGGCAGCGAGGGGGACCGGGGAGCTGTTTTTT. This gives the protein CSAREGAARGTGELFF.

This clonotype was detected many times. The chain recombines TRBV12-3 or TRBV12-4 with TRBJ2-7, with TRBD1 matching over 7 bases. There are 15 residues in the CDR3. J was trimmed by 6 bases and V by 3 bases; bases with no gene match: 11. The CDR3 coding sequence is TGTGCCAGCAGTTTTCAGCCCATACAGGGGAGCGAGCAGTACTTC. It encodes CASSFQPIQGSEQYF.

Many counts were recorded for this clonotype. The DNA of the CDR3 is TGCGCCAGCAGCCAAGACTACAGGACTTCCTACGAGCAGTACTTC. Amino acid sequence: CASSQDYRTSYEQYF. The rearrangement links TRBV4-3 to TRBJ2-7, with D tentatively TRBD1 or TRBD2 (5 bases each). Germline CDR1 is LGHNA and CDR2 is YSLEER. The V end lost 0 bases, the J end lost 1 base, and 10 bases lay between the germline ends. This CDR3 has 15 residues.

The sample holds many counts of this clonotype. This chain connects TRBV9 to TRBJ2-1; 8 nucleotides agree with TRBD2. Germline V gives CDR1 SGDLS, CDR2 YYNGEE. Trimming cost V 2 bases and J 4 bases; bases outside gene matches: 2. The CDR3 spans 14 residues. CDR3 amino acids: CASSVGGGYNEQFF. For the CDR3, the DNA is TGTGCCAGCAGCGTCGGGGGGGGGTACAATGAGCAGTTCTTC.

The CDR3 reads CASSTTTGQGPMETQYF. The CDR3 coding sequence is TGTGCCAGCAGTACTACGACAGGACAGGGGCCGATGGAGACCCAGTACTTC. This chain uses TRBV27 with TRBJ2-5; 9 bases agree with TRBD1. Germline V gives CDR1 MNHEY, CDR2 SMNVEV (reference sequence). The V and J ends lost 5 bases and 5 bases, in that order; junction bases with no gene match: 15. CDR3 length: 17 amino acids.

Many counts were recorded for this clonotype. Germline and junction disagree at one end, which may indicate a read error. This chain links TRBV12-3 or TRBV12-4 with TRBJ2-5; 11 bases align to TRBD2. This CDR3 is built from 16 residues. The chain's CDR3 is CASTLGSSGGRETQYF. For the CDR3, the DNA is TGTGCCAGCACTTTAGGGTCTAGCGGGGGGCGAGAGACCCAGTACTTC.

The chain joins TRBV12-3 or TRBV12-4 to TRBJ1-2; TRBD1 is a possible D gene (5 bases). The CDR3 length is 15 residues. Trimming took off 3 bases at V and 5 bases at J, with 16 bases between the two ends. This CDR3 is CASSFGGGGAYGYTF. As DNA, the CDR3 is TGTGCCAGCAGTTTCGGGGGGGGAGGCGCTTATGGCTACACCTTC.

A few counts support this clonotype. V and J are TRBV18 and TRBJ2-1; 8 bases are shared with TRBD1. The germline CDR1 and CDR2 sequences are KGHSH and LQKENI. The CDR3 is 16 residues long. The J segment lost 5 bases and the V segment lost 8 bases, leaving 14 bases of the junction unmatched. The CDR3 coding sequence is TGTGCCAGCCCCCCGTCGAGGGGACAGGAGGACAATGAGCAGTTCTTC. This encodes CASPPSRGQEDNEQFF.

Ten or more counts support this clonotype. This chain connects TRBV18 to TRBJ1-1, with D unclear. V lost 3 bases and J 1 base, leaving 12 bases between the germline ends. Germline CDR1 is KGHSH and CDR2 is LQKENI. The CDR3 has 15 amino acids. The CDR3 region is CASSPNSAGNTEAFF. The CDR3 nucleotides are TGTGCCAGCTCACCGAACAGTGCAGGGAACACTGAAGCTTTCTTT.

This clonotype occurred a few times. This rearrangement joins TRBV7-9 to TRBJ2-7; D uncertain. This CDR3 comprises 15 residues. V gave up 5 bases and J gave up 7 bases, with 21 bases separating them. CDR1 is SEHNR and CDR2 is FQNEAQ in the germline V gene (reference sequence). Here the CDR3 DNA reads TGTGCCAGCAGCCCTCCCGGGCCTCAAACTCGGGAGCAGTACTTC. The encoded protein is CASSPPGPQTREQYF.

In this sample, this clonotype turned up once. The chain combines TRBV6-2 or TRBV6-3 with TRBJ2-7; possible D gene TRBD2, 6 bases. Germline V gene sequence: CDR1 MNHEY, CDR2 SVGEGT. V shed 0 bases and J shed 3 bases, with 12 bases lying between them. The CDR3 runs 15 residues. This chain's CDR3 is CASSYSKDYFYEQYF. As DNA, the CDR3 is TGTGCCAGCAGTTACTCGAAGGACTATTTCTACGAGCAGTACTTC.

In this sample, this clonotype turned up a few times. This chain connects TRBV10-3 to TRBJ2-5; D call uncertain. Trimming pared 0 bases from V and 4 bases from J, leaving 9 bases between. This CDR3 has 14 amino acids. Germline CDR1 ENHRY, CDR2 SYGVKD. The CDR3 DNA reads TGTGCCATCAGTGAGTCAACCGCGGCAGAGACCCAGTACTTC. Translation gives CAISESTAAETQYF.

This clonotype was recorded at least ten times. V is TRBV7-2 and J is TRBJ1-5, with 8 bases identical to TRBD1. Germline lookup yields CDR1 SGHTA and CDR2 FQGNSA. V was clipped by 8 bases and J by 3 bases; unmatched bases: 9. This CDR3 has 15 residues. The CDR3 loop reads CASSAGQVDNQPQHF. CDR3 coding DNA: TGTGCCAGCTCCGCGGGACAGGTCGACAATCAGCCCCAGCATTTT.

This clonotype was seen a few times. Here the CDR3 DNA reads TGCAGCGTTGACGTACAGGGGGGAACAGTAGGGGTTTATGGCTACACCTTC. Amino acids: CSVDVQGGTVGVYGYTF. The rearrangement uses TRBV29-1 and TRBJ1-2, with 8 bases that match TRBD1. Per the germline V gene, CDR1 is SQVTM and CDR2 is ANQGSEA. Trimming at V came to 3 bases and at J to 5 bases, leaving 17 bases not matched to a gene. This CDR3 has 17 residues. The complete variable domain, with remaining parts taken from reference TRBV29-1 and TRBJ1-2, reads SAVISQKPSRDICQRGTSLTIQCQVDSQVTMMFWYRQQPGQSLTLIATANQGSEATYESGFVIDKFPISRPNLTFSTLTVSNMSPEDSSIYLCSVDVQGGTVGVYGYTFGSGTRLTVV.